The entry below gives a single TCR beta chain sequence along with its context. What it recognizes is unknown. This table comes from immunoSEQ multiplex PCR, and its TCRdb copy is limited to in-frame clones, with some not included. Here the sample spans approximately 220,000 clones, around 93% being singletons. This entry is derived from a study of T cell responses to AZD1222 COVID-19 vaccine. The study's findings and limits: Regions left unmutated in variants are reportedly the target of nearly half of spike-specific TCRs. Elevations in Spike-specific TCR breadth and depth followed administration of two AZD1222 doses. White British donors predominated, females outnumbered males, and clonal diversity was possibly underestimated.

This CDR3 region has 15 residues. V lost 2 bases to trimming and J lost 3 bases, with 11 bases between them. Germline V gives CDR1 KGHSH, CDR2 LQKENI. The chain is built from TRBV18 and TRBJ1-5, with TRBD1 as a possible D gene (6 bases). This specimen consisted of peripheral blood, obtained on day 0 of MenACWY control vaccination. This sequence originates from an adult in good health. This chain's CDR3 is CASSPSTGYNQPQHF. The CDR3 bases are TGTGCCAGCTCACCATCGACAGGATACAATCAGCCCCAGCATTTT. Full variable domain (outside the CDR3, taken from reference TRBV18 and TRBJ1-5): NAGVMQNPRHLVRRRGQEARLRCSPMKGHSHVYWYRQLPEEGLKFMVYLQKENIIDESGMPKERFSAEFPKEGPSILRIQQVVRGDSAAYFCASSPSTGYNQPQHFGDGTRLSIL.